This section outlines one TCR beta chain sequence together with its context. Its antigen is unidentified. PCR was performed using 60 Vbeta and 13 Jbeta primers. Sequenced by immunoSEQ multiplex PCR; TCRdb stores in-frame clones only, minus some. The sample includes some 110,000 clones. This record comes from a study of cytomegalovirus exposure and HLA in healthy donors. Study-level points and caveats: Several of the most significant clusters were apparently associated with common viral pathogens in a later analysis. The authors listed 150 or so TCR beta chains as cytomegalovirus-associated. Presence/absence comparisons presumed near-even sequencing depth among donors. Confirmation in vitro established that a few CMV-associated chains were specific for CMV antigens.

Looked up from germline, CDR1 is MDHEN and CDR2 is SYDVKM. Trimming took 6 bases from V and 4 from J; bases not matched to a gene: 11. CDR3 size: 15 residues. This clonotype was sampled from a man in his forties in good health and CMV-seropositive. Material: PBMCs. This chain uses TRBV28 with TRBJ2-5; 7 bases align to TRBD1. This CDR3 reads CASSPTGINGETQYF. CDR3 nucleotides: TGTGCCAGCAGCCCGACAGGGATAAACGGAGAGACCCAGTACTTC.